This T cell receptor beta chain is drawn from a study of human T cells and chemical hapten exposure. Study at large: A mostly female patient group had alopecia areata, totalis or universalis.

Each CDR3 protein is one row after TCRdb ran MiXCR on the RACE reads. The sample has 350,000 to 450,000 distinct CDR3 sequences; about 5.1% are singletons. This clonotype was picked up many times. Its target is not known. Sample time point: pre-sensitization, week 0. Treatment meaning: therapeutic diphenylcyclopropenone sensitization with weekly scalp DPC. The CDR3 is 14 residues long. CDR1 and CDR2 (germline): MNHEY, SVGAGI. With V trimmed by 7 bases and J by 4 bases, 7 bases remained unmatched. Regarding the study as a whole: Expanded TCRs grouped into significantly more large CDR3 similarity clusters than controls produced.

The chain couples TRBV6-5 to TRBJ2-5; 9 bases fit TRBD2. This receptor was identified in a woman aged 50 to 60 with alopecia areata. Some clones in this sample may be carry-over from other donors' samples. The sample here was whole blood, taken in connection with sensitization to the hapten diphenylcyclopropenone (DPC). In DNA, the CDR3 is TGTGCCAGCAACTTAGCGGGGGCAGGAGAGACCCAGTACTTC. Translating gives CASNLAGAGETQYF.